This T cell receptor beta chain was identified during a study of OX40 agonist ivuxolimab in advanced cancers. Sequencing used immunoSEQ multiplex PCR; TCRdb keeps in-frame clones, though not all of them. The data show about 80,000 clones, approximately 85% seen once. CDR1 is MNHEY and CDR2 is SVGAGI in the germline V gene. The ends were cut back, 6 bases at V and 3 bases at J, with 18 bases in the middle. CDR3 length: 15 residues. The sample holds one count of this clone. Sequenced material: CD4+ or CD8+ T cells sorted from blood, taken in a trial of the OX40 agonist ivuxolimab. The rearrangement links TRBV6-5 to TRBJ2-7; D tentatively reads TRBD1 or TRBD2 (7 bases each). The sequence derives from an adult with an advanced solid tumor such as melanoma, head and neck, liver or kidney cancer. CDR3 protein: CASREGAGTIYEQYF. For the CDR3, the DNA is TGTGCCAGCAGAGAGGGGGCAGGGACTATCTACGAGCAGTACTTC.